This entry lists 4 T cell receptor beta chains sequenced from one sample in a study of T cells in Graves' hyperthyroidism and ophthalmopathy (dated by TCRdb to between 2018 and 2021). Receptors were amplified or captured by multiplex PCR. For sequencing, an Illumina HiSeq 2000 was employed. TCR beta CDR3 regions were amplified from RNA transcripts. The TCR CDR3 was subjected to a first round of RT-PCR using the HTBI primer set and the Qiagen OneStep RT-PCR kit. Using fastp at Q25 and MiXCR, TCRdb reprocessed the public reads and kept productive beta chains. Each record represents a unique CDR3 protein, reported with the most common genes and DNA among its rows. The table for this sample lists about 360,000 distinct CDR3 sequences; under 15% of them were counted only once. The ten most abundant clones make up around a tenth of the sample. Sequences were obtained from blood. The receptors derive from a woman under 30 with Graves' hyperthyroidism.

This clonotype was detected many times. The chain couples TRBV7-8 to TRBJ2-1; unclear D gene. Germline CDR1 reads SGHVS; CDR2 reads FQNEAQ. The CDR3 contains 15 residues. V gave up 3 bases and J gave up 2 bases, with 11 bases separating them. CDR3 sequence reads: CASSFSTSTYNEQFF. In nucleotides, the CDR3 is TGTGCCAGCAGCTTCTCGACTTCTACCTACAATGAGCAGTTCTTC. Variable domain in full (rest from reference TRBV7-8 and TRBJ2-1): GAGVSQSPRYKVAKRGQDVALRCDPISGHVSLFWYQQALGQGPEFLTYFQNEAQLDKSGLPSDRFFAERPEGSVSTLKIQRTQQEDSAVYLCASSFSTSTYNEQFFGPGTRLTVL.

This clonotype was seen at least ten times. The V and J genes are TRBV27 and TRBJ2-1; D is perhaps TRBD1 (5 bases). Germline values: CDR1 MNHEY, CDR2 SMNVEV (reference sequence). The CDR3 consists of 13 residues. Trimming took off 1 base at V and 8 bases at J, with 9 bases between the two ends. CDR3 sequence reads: CASSLLGQDEQFF. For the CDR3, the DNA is TGTGCCAGCAGTTTATTGGGGCAAGATGAGCAGTTCTTC.

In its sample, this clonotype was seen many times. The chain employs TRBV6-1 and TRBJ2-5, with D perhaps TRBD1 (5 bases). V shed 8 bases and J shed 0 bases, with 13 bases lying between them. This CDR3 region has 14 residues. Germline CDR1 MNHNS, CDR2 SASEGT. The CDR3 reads CASGAFINQETQYF. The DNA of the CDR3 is TGTGCCAGCGGGGCCTTCATTAACCAAGAGACCCAGTACTTC.

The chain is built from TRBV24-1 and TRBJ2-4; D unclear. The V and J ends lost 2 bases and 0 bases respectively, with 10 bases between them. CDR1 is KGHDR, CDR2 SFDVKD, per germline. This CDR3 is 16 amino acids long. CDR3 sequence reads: CATSDSHTLAKNIQYF. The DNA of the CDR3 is TGTGCCACCAGTGATTCACACACCCTAGCCAAAAACATTCAGTACTTC.